This T cell receptor (beta chain) originates from a study of cytomegalovirus exposure and HLA in healthy donors. The V gene end was trimmed by 4 bases and the J gene end by 3 bases; junction bases not matched to a gene: 7. Germline loops: CDR1 LGHNA, CDR2 YNFKEQ. This CDR3 contains 15 residues. The PCR employed 60 Vbeta primers together with 13 Jbeta primers. Using immunoSEQ multiplex PCR, the repertoire was profiled, and TCRdb retains in-frame clones only, with some absent. The sample includes about 190,000 clones, around 83% seen only once; the top ten take 1.6%. This clone was seen more than once but under ten times. Its specificity is not known. Notes on the study in general: As a later analysis showed, several of the most significant clusters appeared to be linked to common viral pathogens. Sequencing depth roughly uniform across donors was assumed in presence/absence analyses. In a later analysis, TCR beta V- and J-gene trimming showed a link to a missense DCLRE1C variant.

At sampling all donors were nominally healthy, likely with unrecorded immune exposures. What was sequenced was PBMCs. This clonotype was obtained from a man between 50 and 59 years old in good health and CMV-seronegative. The gene calls are TRBV4-2 and TRBJ2-7, with 9 bases aligning to TRBD1. CDR3: CASSLYGDRDYEQYF. The CDR3 DNA reads as TGTGCCAGCAGCCTATACGGGGACAGGGACTACGAGCAGTACTTC.